The 9 T cell receptor beta chains reported below all come from one sample, sequenced in a study of OX40 agonist ivuxolimab in advanced cancers. TCRdb keeps only in-frame clones here, not all; method: immunoSEQ multiplex PCR. The data show tens of thousands of clones, 88% seen once. The input for sequencing was CD4+ or CD8+ T cells sorted from blood, taken in a trial of the OX40 agonist ivuxolimab. Receptor source: an adult with an advanced solid tumor such as melanoma, head and neck, liver or kidney cancer.

The table lists this clone with a few counts. The chain uses TRBV28 and TRBJ1-5, with 9 bases matching TRBD1. The J segment lost 6 bases and the V segment lost 5 bases, leaving 5 bases of the junction unmatched. Germline CDR1 reads MDHEN; CDR2 reads SYDVKM. The CDR3 length is 14 residues. DNA of the CDR3: TGTGCCAGCAGTCTTGACAGGGGGGGTCAGCCCCAGCATTTT. As protein: CASSLDRGGQPQHF.

The chain combines TRBV7-3 with TRBJ2-2, with D hard to call. Germline CDR1 reads SGHTA; CDR2 reads FQGTGA. Trimming took 4 bases from V and 5 from J, leaving 8 bases between them. The CDR3 is made up of 13 amino acids. CDR3 sequence: CASSSRRTGELFF. The DNA for the CDR3 is TGTGCCAGCAGCTCACGCCGTACCGGGGAGCTGTTTTTT.

J is TRBJ1-2 and V is TRBV6-6; 7 bases align to TRBD1. CDR1 is MNHNY and CDR2 is SVGAGI in the germline V gene (reference sequence). Losses at the gene ends were 5 bases for V and 9 bases for J; bases not matched to a gene: 12. The CDR3 sequence is 14 residues long. CDR3 loop: CASSPGQPFGRYTF. CDR3 nucleotide sequence: TGTGCCAGCAGTCCGGGACAGCCTTTCGGTCGCTACACCTTC.

The chain carries TRBV7-2 and TRBJ2-5; 12 bases line up with TRBD2. The V gene end was trimmed by 8 bases and the J gene end by 5 bases; junction bases not matched to a gene: 9. The CDR3 contains 15 residues. Germline V lookup: CDR1 SGHTA, CDR2 FQGNSA. CDR3 protein: CASYPSGRAGETQYF. The CDR3, as DNA: TGTGCCAGCTACCCTAGCGGGAGGGCCGGGGAGACCCAGTACTTC.

The chain recombines TRBV27 with TRBJ2-1; perhaps TRBD1 as D (6 bases). This CDR3 comprises 14 residues. Germline-derived CDR1 and CDR2 are MNHEY and SMNVEV (reference sequence). Trimming left V 6 bases short and J 3 bases short, with 12 bases between. The chain's CDR3 is CASSRTDYYNEQFF. The CDR3 region has the DNA TGTGCCAGCAGCCGGACAGATTACTACAATGAGCAGTTCTTC.

This rearrangement joins TRBV7-2 to TRBJ2-7, with D unresolved. The CDR3 has 12 residues. V shed 2 bases and J shed 5 bases, with 7 bases lying between them. Per germline, CDR1 SGHTA and CDR2 FQGNSA. CDR3 sequence (DNA): TGTGCCAGCAGCTTATTCTTCCACGAGCAGTACTTC. Translated, it gives CASSLFFHEQYF.

The chain is built from TRBV7-2 and TRBJ2-3; TRBD2 aligns across 8 bases. V lost 1 base to trimming and J lost 3 bases; unmatched junction nucleotides: 3. The length of the CDR3 is 15 residues. Looked up from germline, CDR1 is SGHTA and CDR2 is FQGNSA. The CDR3 DNA reads TGTGCCAGCAGCTTAGGCGGGAGGTATACAGATACGCAGTATTTT. Translated: CASSLGGRYTDTQYF. Supplemented by reference TRBV7-2 and TRBJ2-3, the full variable domain reads GAGVSQSPSNKVTEKGKDVELRCDPISGHTALYWYRQSLGQGLEFLIYFQGNSAPDKSGLPSDRFSAERTGGSVSTLTIQRTQQEDSAVYLCASSLGGRYTDTQYFGPGTRLTVL.

The chain is built from TRBV5-6 and TRBJ1-2; D remains unclear. Germline V gene sequence: CDR1 SGHDT, CDR2 YYEEEE. The CDR3 has 14 residues. With 0 bases removed from V and 5 bases from J, the gap between germline ends came to 11 bases. The CDR3 is CASSLASSRYGYTF. The CDR3 nucleotides are TGTGCCAGCAGCTTGGCTTCGTCTAGGTATGGCTACACCTTC.

This chain joins TRBV7-3 and TRBJ2-2, with TRBD2 matching over 7 bases. The junction had 12 bases not matched to a gene; V was cut back by 5 bases and J by 6 bases. Germline CDR1 SGHTA, CDR2 FQGTGA. The CDR3 extends over 16 amino acids. The CDR3 DNA sequence: TGTGCCAGCAGCCCGACCGGGACGCGGGGGTCCGGGGAGCTGTTTTTT. It codes for CASSPTGTRGSGELFF.